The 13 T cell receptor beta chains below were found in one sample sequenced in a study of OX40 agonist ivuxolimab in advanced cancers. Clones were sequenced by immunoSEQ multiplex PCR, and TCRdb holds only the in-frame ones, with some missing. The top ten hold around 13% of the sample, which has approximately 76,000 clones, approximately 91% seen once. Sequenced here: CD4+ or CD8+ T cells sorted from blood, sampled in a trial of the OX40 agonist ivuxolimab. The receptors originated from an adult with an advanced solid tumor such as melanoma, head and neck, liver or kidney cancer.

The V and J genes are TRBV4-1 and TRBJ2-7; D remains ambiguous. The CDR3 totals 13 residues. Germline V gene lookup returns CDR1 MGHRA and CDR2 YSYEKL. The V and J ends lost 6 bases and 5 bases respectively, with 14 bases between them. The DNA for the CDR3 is TGCGCCAGCAGACCAGAAGGAGACCACGAGCAGTACTTC. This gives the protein CASRPEGDHEQYF.

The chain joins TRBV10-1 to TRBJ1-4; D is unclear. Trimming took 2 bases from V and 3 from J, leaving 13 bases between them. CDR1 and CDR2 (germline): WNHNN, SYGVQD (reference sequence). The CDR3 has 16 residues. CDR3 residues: CASSEEAAVANEKLFF. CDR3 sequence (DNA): TGCGCCAGCAGTGAGGAGGCAGCGGTAGCTAATGAAAAACTGTTTTTT.

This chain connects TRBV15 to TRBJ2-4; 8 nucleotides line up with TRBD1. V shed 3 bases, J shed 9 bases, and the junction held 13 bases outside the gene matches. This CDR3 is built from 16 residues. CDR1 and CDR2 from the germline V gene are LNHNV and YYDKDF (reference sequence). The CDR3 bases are TGTGCCACCAGCAGCGATTACCGGGACAGGAGGAGCATTCAGTACTTC. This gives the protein CATSSDYRDRRSIQYF.

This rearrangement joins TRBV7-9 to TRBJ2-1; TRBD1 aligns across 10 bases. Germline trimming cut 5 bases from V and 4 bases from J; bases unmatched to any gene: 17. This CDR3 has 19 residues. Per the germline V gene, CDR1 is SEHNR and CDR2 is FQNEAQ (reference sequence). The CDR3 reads CASSPGTGAARGLYNEQFF. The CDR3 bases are TGTGCCAGCAGCCCCGGGACAGGGGCCGCGAGGGGCCTATACAATGAGCAGTTCTTC.

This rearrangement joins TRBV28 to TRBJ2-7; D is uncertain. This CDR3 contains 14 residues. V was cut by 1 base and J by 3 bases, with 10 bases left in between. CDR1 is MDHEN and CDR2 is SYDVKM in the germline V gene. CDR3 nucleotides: TGTGCCAGCAGTTTATCAGGCATCCACTACGAGCAGTACTTC. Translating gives CASSLSGIHYEQYF.

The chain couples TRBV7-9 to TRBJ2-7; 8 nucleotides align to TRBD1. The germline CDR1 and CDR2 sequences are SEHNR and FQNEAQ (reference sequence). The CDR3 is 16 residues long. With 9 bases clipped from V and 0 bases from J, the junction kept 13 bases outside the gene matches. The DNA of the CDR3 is TGTGCCAGTAAATATACAGGGGGACGAAGCTCCTACGAGCAGTACTTC. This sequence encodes CASKYTGGRSSYEQYF.

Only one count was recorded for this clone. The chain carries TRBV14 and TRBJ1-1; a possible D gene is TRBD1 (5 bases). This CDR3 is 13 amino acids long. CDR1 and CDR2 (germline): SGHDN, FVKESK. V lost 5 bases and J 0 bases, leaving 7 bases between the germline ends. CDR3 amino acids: CASSARVNTEAFF. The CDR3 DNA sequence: TGTGCCAGCAGCGCCAGGGTGAACACTGAAGCTTTCTTT.

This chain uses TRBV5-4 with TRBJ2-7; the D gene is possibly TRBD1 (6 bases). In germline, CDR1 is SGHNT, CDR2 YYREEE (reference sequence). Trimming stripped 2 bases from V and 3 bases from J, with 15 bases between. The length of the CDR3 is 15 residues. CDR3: CASSFGGSFFYEQYF. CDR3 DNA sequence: TGTGCCAGCAGCTTTGGGGGCTCCTTTTTCTACGAGCAGTACTTC. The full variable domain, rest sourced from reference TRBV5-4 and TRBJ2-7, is ETGVTQSPTHLIKTRGQQVTLRCSSQSGHNTVSWYQQALGQGPQFIFQYYREEENGRGNFPPRFSGLQFPNYSSELNVNALELDDSALYLCASSFGGSFFYEQYFGPGTRLTVT.

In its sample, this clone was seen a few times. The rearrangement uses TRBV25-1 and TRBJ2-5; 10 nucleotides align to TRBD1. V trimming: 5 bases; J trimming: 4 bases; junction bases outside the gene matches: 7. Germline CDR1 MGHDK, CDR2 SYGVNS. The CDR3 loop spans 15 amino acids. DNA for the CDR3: TGTGCCAGCAGTCTTGGGACAGGGGCTAGAGAGACCCAGTACTTC. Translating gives CASSLGTGARETQYF. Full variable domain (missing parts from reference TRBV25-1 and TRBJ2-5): EADIYQTPRYLVIGTGKKITLECSQTMGHDKMYWYQQDPGMELHLIHYSYGVNSTEKGDLSSESTVSRIRTEHFPLTLESARPSHTSQYLCASSLGTGARETQYFGPGTRLLVL.

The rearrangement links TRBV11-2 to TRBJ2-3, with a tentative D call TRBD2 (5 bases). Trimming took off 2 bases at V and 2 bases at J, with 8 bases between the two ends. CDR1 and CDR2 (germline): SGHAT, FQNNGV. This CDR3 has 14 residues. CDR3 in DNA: TGTGCCAGCAGCTTATCGGGATTCACAGATACGCAGTATTTT. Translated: CASSLSGFTDTQYF.

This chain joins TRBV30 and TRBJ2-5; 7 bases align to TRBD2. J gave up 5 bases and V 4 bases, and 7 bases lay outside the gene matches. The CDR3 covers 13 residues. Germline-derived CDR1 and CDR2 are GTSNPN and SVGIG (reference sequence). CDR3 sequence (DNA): TGTGCCTGGAACACGGGAGGTGTGGAGACCCAGTACTTC. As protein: CAWNTGGVETQYF.

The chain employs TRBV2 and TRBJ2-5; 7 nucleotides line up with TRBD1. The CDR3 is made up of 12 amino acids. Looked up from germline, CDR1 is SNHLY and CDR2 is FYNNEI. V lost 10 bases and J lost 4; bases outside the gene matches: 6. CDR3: CATTGDGETQYF. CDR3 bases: TGTGCCACCACAGGGGACGGAGAGACCCAGTACTTC.

Written as DNA, the CDR3 is TGTGCCAGCAGCTTAAATATACCGACAGGGAGCTCAACTAATGAAAAACTGTTTTTT. Encoded protein: CASSLNIPTGSSTNEKLFF. The chain links TRBV7-6 to TRBJ1-4; 7 nucleotides align to TRBD1. Unmatched junction bases numbered 12, after V lost 2 bases and J lost 0 bases. CDR1 and CDR2 (germline): SGHVS, FNYEAQ. The CDR3 is made up of 19 amino acids.